This is a list of T cell receptor beta chains from one sample in a study of shared clonotypes between healthy human individuals. This table comes from immunoSEQ multiplex PCR, and its TCRdb copy is limited to in-frame clones, with some not included. The sample lists just over 2,000,000 clones; roughly 95% were seen once. Sequenced input: naive CD8+ T cells sorted from blood. Receptors originate from a man in his late teens or twenties in good health. The CDR3 runs from the conserved cysteine through the conserved F or W. D genes are given only for firm matches. Clone size, where shown, is once, few, many, or a class for clones that have expanded.

>TRBJ2-3|.|.|TRBV4-2
TGTGCCAGCAGCCCAACCCCACAGGGCACTAGCACAGATACGCAGTATTTT
CASSPTPQGTSTDTQYF
>TRBJ2-1|.|TRBD2|TRBV7-9
TGTGCCAGCAGCTTAGAGGGGACTAGCGGTTATGAGCAGTTCTTC
CASSLEGTSGYEQFF
>TRBJ1-1|once|TRBD1|TRBV7-8
TGTGCCAGCAGCGCTGGACAGGGAGGCGCTGAAGCTTTCTTT
CASSAGQGGAEAFF
>TRBJ2-7|.|.|TRBV7-8
TGTGCCAGCAGCTTAGGGCTGCTGGATTATGACGAGCAGTACTTC
CASSLGLLDYDEQYF
>TRBJ2-7|.|.|TRBV6-5
TGTGCCAGCAGTTACGGTAGATTCTCCTACGAGCAGTACTTC
CASSYGRFSYEQYF
>TRBJ1-3|.|.|TRBV29-1
TGCAGCGGACGGTCTGGAAACACCATATATTTT
CSGRSGNTIYF
>TRBJ2-3|.|TRBD2|TRBV4-3
TGCGCCAGCAGCTCCTGGGGAGGAGCGGGAGGCACAGATACGCAGTATTTT
CASSSWGGAGGTDTQYF
>TRBJ2-2|.|.|TRBV27
TGTGCCAGCAGTTTTTCCAGTAACACCGGGGAGCTGTTTTTT
CASSFSSNTGELFF
>TRBJ2-7|.|.|TRBV15
TGTGCCACCGGACAGAATCCCTACGAGCAGTACTTC
CATGQNPYEQYF
>TRBJ2-7|.|.|TRBV27
TGTGCCAGCAGTTTATCGTTGCGCTACGAGCAGTACTTC
CASSLSLRYEQYF
>TRBJ2-1|.|.|TRBV6-6
TGTGCCAGCAGTCTGACCTACAATGAGCAGTTCTTC
CASSLTYNEQFF